This T cell receptor beta chain was found in a study of Tregs in tolerant kidney transplant recipients. The V end lost 2 bases, the J end lost 3 bases, and 14 bases lay between the germline ends. The CDR3 consists of 16 residues. Looked up from germline, CDR1 is KGHSH and CDR2 is LQKENI. Clones were sequenced by immunoSEQ multiplex PCR, and TCRdb holds only the in-frame ones, with some missing. The data show about 69,000 clones, with roughly 91% seen just once and approximately 0.39% held by the top ten. This clone has just a few counts. Its antigen is unknown. Study outcomes and limitations: Biological reproducibility was not directly addressed in this study.

The chain links TRBV18 to TRBJ1-5, with D unclear. Sample: CD4+ T cells from blood, taken before the transplant. This clonotype originated in a human donor who received a combined kidney and bone marrow transplant. The CDR3: CASSPTSNVANQPQHF. The CDR3 DNA follows: TGTGCCAGCTCACCAACGAGTAATGTTGCCAATCAGCCCCAGCATTTT.